This entry is about one TCR beta chain. Its antigen remains unidentified. Trimming stripped 6 bases from V and 1 base from J, with 9 bases between. In germline, CDR1 is MNHNS, CDR2 SASEGT. This CDR3 contains 13 residues. This record comes from a study of beta chain features in type 1 diabetes. Overall study results and limits: Insertions were fewer and deletions more numerous at VDJ junctions in type 1 diabetes patients.

Sequencing targeted expressed TCRB transcripts, as all isolated RNA had been reverse transcribed. Sequenced by immunoSEQ multiplex PCR; TCRdb stores in-frame clones only, minus some. Of about 930,000 clones listed, about a sixth were seen once; the top ten hold roughly 0.025%. The sample taken for sequencing was naive CD4+ T cells from blood. This sequence originates from a woman younger than 35 in good health. The rearrangement joins TRBV6-1 to TRBJ1-1; a possible D gene is TRBD1 (5 bases). The CDR3 DNA sequence: TGTGCCAGCAGAAAGCAGGGGAACACTGAAGCTTTCTTT. It is translated as CASRKQGNTEAFF.